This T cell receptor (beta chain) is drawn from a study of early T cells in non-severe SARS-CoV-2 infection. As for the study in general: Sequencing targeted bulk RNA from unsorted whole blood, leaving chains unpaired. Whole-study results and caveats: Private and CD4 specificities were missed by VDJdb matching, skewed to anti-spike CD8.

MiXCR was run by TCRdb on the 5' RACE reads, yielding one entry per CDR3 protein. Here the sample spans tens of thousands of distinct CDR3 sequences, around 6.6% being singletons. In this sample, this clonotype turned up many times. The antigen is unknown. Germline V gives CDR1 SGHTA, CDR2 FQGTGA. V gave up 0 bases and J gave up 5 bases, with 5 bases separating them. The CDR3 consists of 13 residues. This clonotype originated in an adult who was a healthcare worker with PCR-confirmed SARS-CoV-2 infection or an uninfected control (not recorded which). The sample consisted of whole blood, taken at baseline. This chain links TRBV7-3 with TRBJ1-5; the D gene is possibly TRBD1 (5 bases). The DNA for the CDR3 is TGTGCCAGCAGCTTAACGGGGGATCAGCCCCAGCATTTT. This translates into CASSLTGDQPQHF.